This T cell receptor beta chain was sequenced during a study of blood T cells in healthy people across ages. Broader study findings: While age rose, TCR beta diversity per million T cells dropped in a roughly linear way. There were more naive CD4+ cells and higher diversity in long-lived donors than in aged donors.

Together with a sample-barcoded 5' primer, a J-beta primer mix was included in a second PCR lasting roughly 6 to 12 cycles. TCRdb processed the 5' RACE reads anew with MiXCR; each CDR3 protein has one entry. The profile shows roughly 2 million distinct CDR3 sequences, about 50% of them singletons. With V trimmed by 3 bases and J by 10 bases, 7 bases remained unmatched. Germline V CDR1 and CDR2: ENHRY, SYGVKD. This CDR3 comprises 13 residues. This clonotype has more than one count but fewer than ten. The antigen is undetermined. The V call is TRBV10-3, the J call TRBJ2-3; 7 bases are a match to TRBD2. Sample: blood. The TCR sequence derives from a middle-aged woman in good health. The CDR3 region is CAISEAGGGAQYF. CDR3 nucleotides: TGTGCCATCAGTGAAGCAGGCGGGGGTGCGCAGTATTTT.